This T cell receptor beta chain was identified in a study of T cell responses to AZD1222 COVID-19 vaccine. Second-dose intervals of approximately 4 or approximately 12 weeks were pooled. Remarks on this clone: Antigen unknown.

Only in-frame clones appear in the TCRdb table, and some are missing; sequencing was by immunoSEQ multiplex PCR. The data hold 110,000 or so clones, with 88% observed a single time. The CDR3 runs to 15 residues. Deletions cut 4 bases from V and 0 bases from J, with 12 bases between. CDR1 and CDR2 from the germline V gene are LNHDA and SQIVND (reference sequence). Notes on the study in general: The donor group comprised mostly white British people and more females; the analysis possibly underestimated clonal diversity. Along spike, vaccine-associated CD4 TCRs were found throughout, with dominance at 160-218 and 743-854. Baseline seropositivity characterized only six or seven AZD1222 recipients.

The source of this sequence is an adult who received the AZD1222 COVID-19 vaccine. The V and J genes are TRBV19 and TRBJ2-5; D ambiguous. This specimen consisted of peripheral blood, obtained 28 days after the second AZD1222 dose. The CDR3 protein is CASSTTWQHQETQYF. CDR3 DNA: TGTGCCAGTAGTACCACCTGGCAGCACCAAGAGACCCAGTACTTC.